This T cell receptor beta chain comes out of a study of vaccination and CD4 T cells after COVID-19. Findings and limits, study-wide: In convalescent patients, 304 of 307 vaccine-specific clones were mono-reactive for SARS-CoV-2 spike.

This sample's time point: late sampling 161 to 241 days after vaccination in a few convalescent patients. In regard to this clonotype: Antigen: not known.

Each CDR3 protein is one row after TCRdb ran MiXCR on the PCR reads. The repertoire consists of under 30,000 distinct CDR3 sequences, with more than 40% occurring once and the leading ten covering 5.5% to 7.5%. Deletions cut 3 bases from V and 4 bases from J, with 15 bases between. The CDR3 totals 15 residues. The V gene's germline CDR1 is MGHDK and CDR2 SYGVNS. This clonotype was obtained from a human donor who had recovered from COVID-19. The rearrangement links TRBV25-1 to TRBJ2-5; D is perhaps TRBD2 (6 bases). The sample consisted of CD4+ T cells from blood, taken about 7 months after SARS-CoV-2 vaccination. CDR3 sequence reads: CASSDSGAGGETQYF. The CDR3, as DNA: TGTGCCAGCAGTGATTCTGGCGCCGGGGGAGAGACCCAGTACTTC.